This TCR beta chain came from a study of CD8 T cells in Susac syndrome. The T cells that were sequenced for TCR beta were CD8+ and CD4+ cells from blood. Negative isolation was used for CD8+ and CD4+ T cells and FACS enrichment for TEMRA cells. Random hexamers were used to reverse transcribe the RNA input (about 0.45 to 1 ug). The immunoSEQ assay covered 54 Vbeta and 13 Jbeta segments for CDR3. TCRdb re-derived calls from the immunoSEQ multiplex PCR reads in MiXCR, one entry per CDR3 protein. The sample lists 100,000 to 150,000 distinct CDR3 sequences; around 94% were seen once. This TCR was sampled from a human donor with multiple sclerosis. The sequenced material came from CD4+ T cells from PBMCs.

CDR3 bases: TGTGCCAGTACCATAACGGGTCCTAGGTCTGGCCCCAATCAGCCCCAGCATTTT. The encoded protein is CASTITGPRSGPNQPQHF. V and J are TRBV19 and TRBJ1-5, with D unclear. Germline V gene sequence: CDR1 LNHDA, CDR2 SQIVND (reference sequence). The CDR3 extends over 18 amino acids. V dropped 7 bases and J dropped 3 bases, with 25 bases sitting between them.